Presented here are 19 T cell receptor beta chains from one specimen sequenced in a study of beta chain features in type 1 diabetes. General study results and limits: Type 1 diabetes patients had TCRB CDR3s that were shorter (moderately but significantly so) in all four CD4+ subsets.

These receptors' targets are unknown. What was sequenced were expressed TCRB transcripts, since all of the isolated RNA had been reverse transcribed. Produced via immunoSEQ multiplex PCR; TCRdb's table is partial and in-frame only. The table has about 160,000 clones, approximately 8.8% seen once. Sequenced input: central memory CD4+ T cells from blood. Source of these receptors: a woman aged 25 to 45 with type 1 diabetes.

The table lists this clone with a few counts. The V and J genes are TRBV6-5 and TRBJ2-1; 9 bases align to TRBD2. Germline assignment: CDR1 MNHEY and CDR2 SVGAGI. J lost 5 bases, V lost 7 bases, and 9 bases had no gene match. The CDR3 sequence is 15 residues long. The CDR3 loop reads CASKPGLALNNEQFF. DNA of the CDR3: TGTGCCAGCAAACCGGGACTAGCTCTTAACAATGAGCAGTTCTTC.

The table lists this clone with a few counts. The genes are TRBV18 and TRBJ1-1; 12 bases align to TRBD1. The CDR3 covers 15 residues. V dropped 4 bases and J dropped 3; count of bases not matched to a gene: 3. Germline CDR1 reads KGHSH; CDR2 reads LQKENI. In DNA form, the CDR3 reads TGTGCCAGCTCACTTGGGACAGGGGGCCACACTGAAGCTTTCTTT. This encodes CASSLGTGGHTEAFF. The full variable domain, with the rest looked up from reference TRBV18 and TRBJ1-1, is NAGVMQNPRHLVRRRGQEARLRCSPMKGHSHVYWYRQLPEEGLKFMVYLQKENIIDESGMPKERFSAEFPKEGPSILRIQQVVRGDSAAYFCASSLGTGGHTEAFFGQGTRLTVV.

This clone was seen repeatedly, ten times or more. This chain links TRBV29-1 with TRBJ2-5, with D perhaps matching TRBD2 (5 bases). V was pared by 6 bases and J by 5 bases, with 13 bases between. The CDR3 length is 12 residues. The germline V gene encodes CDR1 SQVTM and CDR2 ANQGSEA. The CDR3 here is CSVRGSGETQYF. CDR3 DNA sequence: TGCAGCGTCCGGGGTTCCGGGGAGACCCAGTACTTC.

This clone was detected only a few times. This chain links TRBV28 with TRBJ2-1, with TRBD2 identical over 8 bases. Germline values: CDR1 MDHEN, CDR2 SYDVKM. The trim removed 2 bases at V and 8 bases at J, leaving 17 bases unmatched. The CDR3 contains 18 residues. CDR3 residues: CASSLVGSVSGSRDEQFF. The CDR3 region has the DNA TGTGCCAGCAGTTTAGTCGGGAGTGTCAGCGGGAGTCGGGATGAGCAGTTCTTC.

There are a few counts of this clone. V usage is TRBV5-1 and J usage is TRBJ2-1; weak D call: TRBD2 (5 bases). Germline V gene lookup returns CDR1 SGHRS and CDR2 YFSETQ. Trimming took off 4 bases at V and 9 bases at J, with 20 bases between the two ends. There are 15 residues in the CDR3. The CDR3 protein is CASSPAQSNRGEQFF. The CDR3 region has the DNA TGCGCCAGCAGCCCGGCACAGTCCAATCGGGGTGAGCAGTTCTTC.

The CDR3 nucleotides are TGCGCCAGCACCCTAGGGTTTGGGACAGGGGGACGAGAGACCCAGTACTTC. It yields the protein CASTLGFGTGGRETQYF. V and J are TRBV5-1 and TRBJ2-5; TRBD1 agrees at 11 bases. Germline CDR1 SGHRS, CDR2 YFSETQ. Trimming at V came to 6 bases and at J to 4 bases, leaving 14 bases not matched to a gene. The CDR3 totals 17 residues.

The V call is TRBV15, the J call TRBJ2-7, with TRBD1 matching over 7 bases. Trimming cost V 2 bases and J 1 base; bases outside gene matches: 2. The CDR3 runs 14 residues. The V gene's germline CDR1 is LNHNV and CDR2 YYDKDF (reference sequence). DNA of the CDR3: TGTGCCACCAGCAGACAGGGACAGTCCTACGAGCAGTACTTC. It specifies CATSRQGQSYEQYF. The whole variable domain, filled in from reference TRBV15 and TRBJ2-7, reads DAMVIQNPRYQVTQFGKPVTLSCSQTLNHNVMYWYQQKSSQAPKLLFHYYDKDFNNEADTPDNFQSRRPNTSFCFLDIRSPGLGDTAMYLCATSRQGQSYEQYFGPGTRLTVT.

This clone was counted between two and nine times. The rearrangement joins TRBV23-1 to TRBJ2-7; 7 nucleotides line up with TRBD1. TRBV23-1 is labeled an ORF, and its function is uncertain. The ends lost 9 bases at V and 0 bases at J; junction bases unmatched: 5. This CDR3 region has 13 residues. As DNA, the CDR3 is TGCGCCAGAATGGGACAGAACTCCTACGAGCAGTACTTC. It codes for CARMGQNSYEQYF.

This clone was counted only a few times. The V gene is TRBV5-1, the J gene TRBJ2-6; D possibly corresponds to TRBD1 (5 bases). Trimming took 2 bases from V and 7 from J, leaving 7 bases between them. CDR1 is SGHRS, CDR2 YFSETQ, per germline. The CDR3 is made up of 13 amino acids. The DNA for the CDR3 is TGCGCCAGCAGCTTTCAGGGAGCCAACGTCCTGACTTTC. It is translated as CASSFQGANVLTF.

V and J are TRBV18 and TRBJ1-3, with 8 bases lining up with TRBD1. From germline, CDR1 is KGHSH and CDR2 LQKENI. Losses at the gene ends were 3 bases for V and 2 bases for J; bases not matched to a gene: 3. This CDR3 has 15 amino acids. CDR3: CASSPTGEAGNTIYF. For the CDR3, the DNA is TGTGCCAGCTCACCGACAGGGGAAGCTGGAAACACCATATATTTT. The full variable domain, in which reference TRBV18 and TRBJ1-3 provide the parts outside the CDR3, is NAGVMQNPRHLVRRRGQEARLRCSPMKGHSHVYWYRQLPEEGLKFMVYLQKENIIDESGMPKERFSAEFPKEGPSILRIQQVVRGDSAAYFCASSPTGEAGNTIYFGEGSWLTVV.

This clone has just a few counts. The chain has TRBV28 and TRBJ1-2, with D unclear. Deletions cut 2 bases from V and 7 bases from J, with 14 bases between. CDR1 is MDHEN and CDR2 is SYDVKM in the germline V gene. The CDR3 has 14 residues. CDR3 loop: CASSLNGKPAGYTF. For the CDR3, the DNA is TGTGCCAGCAGTTTAAACGGGAAGCCTGCTGGCTACACCTTC.

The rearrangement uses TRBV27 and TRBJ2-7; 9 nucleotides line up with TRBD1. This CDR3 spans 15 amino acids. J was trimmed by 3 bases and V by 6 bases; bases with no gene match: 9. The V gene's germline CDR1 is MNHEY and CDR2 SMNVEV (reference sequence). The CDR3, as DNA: TGTGCCAGCAGCAGCCGGACAGGGGATCACTACGAGCAGTACTTC. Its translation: CASSSRTGDHYEQYF.

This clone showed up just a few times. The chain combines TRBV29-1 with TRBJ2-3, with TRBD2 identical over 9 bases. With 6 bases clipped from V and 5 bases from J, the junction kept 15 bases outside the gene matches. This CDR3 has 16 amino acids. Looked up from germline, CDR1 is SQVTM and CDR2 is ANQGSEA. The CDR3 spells CSVSFYSGGGIDTQYF. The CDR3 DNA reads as TGCAGCGTATCGTTTTATAGCGGGGGCGGAATAGATACGCAGTATTTT.

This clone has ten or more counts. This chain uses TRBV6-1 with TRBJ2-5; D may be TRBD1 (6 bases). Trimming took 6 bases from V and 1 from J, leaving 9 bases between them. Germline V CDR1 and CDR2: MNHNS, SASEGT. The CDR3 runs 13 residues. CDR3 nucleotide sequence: TGTGCCAGCAGGGGACAAGCCCAAGAGACCCAGTACTTC. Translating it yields CASRGQAQETQYF.

CDR3: CASSSGTGRDGYTF. In nucleotides, the CDR3 is TGTGCCAGCAGTTCCGGGACAGGAAGAGATGGCTACACCTTC. The chain combines TRBV27 with TRBJ1-2; 8 bases map to TRBD1. From germline, CDR1 is MNHEY and CDR2 SMNVEV (reference sequence). The CDR3 runs 14 residues. Trimming took 4 bases from V and 6 from J; bases not matched to a gene: 7.

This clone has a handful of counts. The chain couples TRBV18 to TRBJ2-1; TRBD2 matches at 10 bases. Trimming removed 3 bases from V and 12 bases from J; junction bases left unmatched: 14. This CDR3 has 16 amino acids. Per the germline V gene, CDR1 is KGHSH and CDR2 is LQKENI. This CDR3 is CASSPSDQAGGGVQFF. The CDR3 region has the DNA TGTGCCAGCTCACCCTCGGATCAAGCGGGGGGGGGCGTGCAGTTCTTC.

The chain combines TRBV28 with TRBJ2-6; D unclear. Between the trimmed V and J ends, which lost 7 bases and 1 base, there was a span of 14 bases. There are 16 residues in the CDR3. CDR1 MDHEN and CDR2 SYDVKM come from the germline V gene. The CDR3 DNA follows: TGTGCCAGCAACGAGGCGACTCCGTCTGGGGCCAACGTCCTGACTTTC. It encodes CASNEATPSGANVLTF.

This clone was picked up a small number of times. The CDR3 region is CASSYGGNGYTF. In DNA, the CDR3 is TGTGCCAGCAGCTACGGGGGGAACGGCTACACCTTC. This chain joins TRBV28 and TRBJ1-2; tentatively, D is TRBD1 (5 bases). CDR1 and CDR2 (germline): MDHEN, SYDVKM. With 6 bases removed from V and 8 bases from J, the gap between germline ends came to 13 bases. CDR3 size: 12 residues.

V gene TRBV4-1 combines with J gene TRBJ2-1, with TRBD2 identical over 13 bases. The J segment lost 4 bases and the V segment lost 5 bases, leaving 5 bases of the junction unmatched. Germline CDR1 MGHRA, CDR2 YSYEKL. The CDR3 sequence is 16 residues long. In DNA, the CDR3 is TGCGCCAGCAGCAAACGGGGACTAGCGGGATACAATGAGCAGTTCTTC. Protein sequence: CASSKRGLAGYNEQFF.